These T cell receptor beta chains were read from a single sample in a study of cytomegalovirus exposure and HLA in healthy donors. Generated by immunoSEQ multiplex PCR, the TCRdb table keeps only in-frame clones and is missing some. The sample contains approximately 97,000 clones, roughly 79% of which appear only once. The specimen sequenced was PBMCs. Receptors were obtained from a woman in her 70s in good health and CMV-seropositive. Each CDR3 is given with its conserved first and last residue. The order of the fields is V gene, D gene, J gene, clone size, CDR3 DNA, CDR3 protein. A D gene is named only where the DNA matches it firmly. Some rows have no size entry. The others give once, few or many, or a class for an expanded clone.

V: TRBV6-6
D: TRBD1
J: TRBJ2-3
size: NA
DNA: TGTGCCAGCAGTTCGACAGGGGAGTCCACAGATACGCAGTATTTT
CDR3: CASSSTGESTDTQYF

V: TRBV6-6
D: NA
J: TRBJ2-7
size: NA
DNA: TGTGCCAGCAGTTTCCCTTTGGGGAGCCACGAGCAGTACTTC
CDR3: CASSFPLGSHEQYF

V: TRBV19
D: TRBD2
J: TRBJ2-7
size: NA
DNA: TGTGCCAGTAGTTTAGCGGGAGGGCCATGGGAGCAGTACTTC
CDR3: CASSLAGGPWEQYF

V: TRBV7-2
D: TRBD2
J: TRBJ2-5
size: NA
DNA: TGTGCCAGCAGCAATAGCGGGAGTGTGGGAGAGACCCAGTACTTC
CDR3: CASSNSGSVGETQYF

V: TRBV29-1
D: NA
J: TRBJ1-1
size: NA
DNA: TGCAGCGTGCGGCCCTTAGGGGCCATGAACACTGAAGCTTTCTTT
CDR3: CSVRPLGAMNTEAFF

V: TRBV7-2
D: NA
J: TRBJ2-1
size: NA
DNA: TGTGCCAGCAGCTTAGTCAGCGCTGAGCAGTTCTTC
CDR3: CASSLVSAEQFF

V: TRBV7-2
D: NA
J: TRBJ1-2
size: once
DNA: TGTGCCAGCAGCCGCGGGGGGGGAGGCTATGGCTACACCTTC
CDR3: CASSRGGGGYGYTF

V: TRBV11-2
D: NA
J: TRBJ1-1
size: NA
DNA: TGTGCCAGCAACCCCGAGGATCCGGGAACTGAAGCTTTCTTT
CDR3: CASNPEDPGTEAFF

V: TRBV28
D: TRBD2
J: TRBJ2-4
size: NA
DNA: TGTGCCAGCAGTTCAGGCGGGAGGGCCTATATCATTCAGTACTTC
CDR3: CASSSGGRAYIIQYF

V: TRBV28
D: NA
J: TRBJ1-2
size: NA
DNA: TGTGCCAGCAGTTCCCCTAACGGGGGAGGCTATGGCTACACCTTC
CDR3: CASSSPNGGGYGYTF

V: TRBV2
D: NA
J: TRBJ2-7
size: many
DNA: TGTGCCAGCAGTGCTAGGACAAGCTACGAGCAGTACTTC
CDR3: CASSARTSYEQYF

V: TRBV5-1
D: TRBD1
J: TRBJ1-1
size: NA
DNA: TGCGCCAGCAGCTCGGAGACAGGGGGCCTCACTGAAGCTTTCTTT
CDR3: CASSSETGGLTEAFF

V: TRBV5-6
D: TRBD2
J: TRBJ2-5
size: NA
DNA: TGTGCCAGCAGCTCGATAGCGGGAGGCCTCCAAGAGACCCAGTACTTC
CDR3: CASSSIAGGLQETQYF

V: TRBV6-5
D: NA
J: TRBJ2-1
size: NA
DNA: TGTGCCAGCAGTCAGGGGCCTCTCTCCTACAATGAGCAGTTCTTC
CDR3: CASSQGPLSYNEQFF

V: TRBV29-1
D: NA
J: TRBJ2-2
size: NA
DNA: TGCAGCGCTCGGGTCCCCGAGTACGGGTATAACACCGGGGAGCTGTTTTTT
CDR3: CSARVPEYGYNTGELFF

V: TRBV10-3
D: TRBD1
J: TRBJ1-1
size: few
DNA: TGTGCCATCAGTGCACAGGGGGCCGGGGACACTGAAGCTTTCTTT
CDR3: CAISAQGAGDTEAFF

V: TRBV15
D: TRBD2
J: TRBJ2-3
size: NA
DNA: TGTGCCACCAGCGCTGGGACTAGCGGGAAAGATACGCAGTATTTT
CDR3: CATSAGTSGKDTQYF

V: TRBV11-2
D: TRBD1
J: TRBJ2-4
size: NA
DNA: TGTGCCAGCAGCTTAGCTCCAGGGGGCCCCTTCTTC
CDR3: CASSLAPGGPFF

V: TRBV5-1
D: TRBD2
J: TRBJ2-2
size: NA
DNA: TGCGCCAGCAGCTCAAGACTAGCGGGAGCTCCCGGGGAGCTGTTTTTT
CDR3: CASSSRLAGAPGELFF

V: TRBV6-1
D: TRBD1
J: TRBJ1-6
size: NA
DNA: TGTGCCAGCAGTGATGTTAGACCGGGACAGGGTTATTCACCCCTCCACTTT
CDR3: CASSDVRPGQGYSPLHF

V: TRBV6-5
D: NA
J: TRBJ2-2
size: NA
DNA: TGTGCCAGCAGTTACTCCCGGGGCACCGGGGAGCTGTTTTTT
CDR3: CASSYSRGTGELFF

V: TRBV4-1
D: TRBD1
J: TRBJ1-2
size: NA
DNA: TGCGCCAGCAGCCAACCGGGACAGGTTAATGGCTACACCTTC
CDR3: CASSQPGQVNGYTF

V: TRBV4-1
D: TRBD2
J: TRBJ2-1
size: NA
DNA: TGCGCCAGCAGGAACCGGGCTAGCGGGAGGGCGGATGAGCAGTTCTTC
CDR3: CASRNRASGRADEQFF

V: TRBV5-4
D: NA
J: TRBJ2-2
size: NA
DNA: TGTGCCAGCAGCACGGACACCCGGAGCACCGGGGAGCTGTTTTTT
CDR3: CASSTDTRSTGELFF

V: TRBV9
D: TRBD1
J: TRBJ1-1
size: NA
DNA: TGTGCCAGCAGCGTTTCACAGGGGGGGAACACTGAAGCTTTCTTT
CDR3: CASSVSQGGNTEAFF

V: TRBV7-9
D: NA
J: TRBJ1-6
size: NA
DNA: TGTGCCAGCAGCCCCGATAATTCACCCCTCCACTTT
CDR3: CASSPDNSPLHF

V: TRBV6-5
D: NA
J: TRBJ1-5
size: NA
DNA: TGTGCCAGCAGTCCTGAGAGGTTAACTCAGCCCCAGCATTTT
CDR3: CASSPERLTQPQHF

V: TRBV7-3
D: NA
J: TRBJ2-7
size: NA
DNA: TGTGCCAGCAGCTTAAAATCCGGGTACGAGCAGTACTTC
CDR3: CASSLKSGYEQYF

V: TRBV19
D: TRBD1
J: TRBJ2-5
size: once
DNA: TGTGCCAGTAGTAACCAGGGGGACAGGGGACAAGAGACCCAGTACTTC
CDR3: CASSNQGDRGQETQYF

V: TRBV18
D: TRBD1
J: TRBJ2-7
size: NA
DNA: TGTGCCAGCCCACCACCGCGGCAGGGGGTGGCCGAGCAGTACTTC
CDR3: CASPPPRQGVAEQYF

V: TRBV19
D: NA
J: TRBJ2-7
size: NA
DNA: TGTGCCAGTAGTATCGCAGGGGTCGGCTACGAGCAGTACTTC
CDR3: CASSIAGVGYEQYF

V: TRBV6-5
D: TRBD2
J: TRBJ2-7
size: once
DNA: TGTGCCAGCAGTTACTCAACTAGCGGAACCTACGAGCAGTACTTC
CDR3: CASSYSTSGTYEQYF

V: TRBV30
D: NA
J: TRBJ1-5
size: NA
DNA: TGTGCCTGGAGCCCGAGGGCCGGGGAGGCCCAGCATTTT
CDR3: CAWSPRAGEAQHF